The text below deals with one TCR beta chain. Its specificity is unknown. TCRdb re-called the RT-PCR reads with MiXCR, one entry per CDR3 protein. This sample has about 780,000 distinct CDR3 sequences, with about 18% found just once. The data stem from a study of response to subunit inactivated influenza vaccine. Between the trimmed V and J ends, which lost 2 bases and 7 bases, there was a span of 15 bases. This CDR3 has 15 amino acids. The germline V gene encodes CDR1 LNHDA and CDR2 SQIVND (reference sequence). Findings of the study overall: New T cells are recruited in small numbers by each seasonal influenza vaccination, according to the authors' suggestion.

The chain links TRBV19 to TRBJ2-1, with D perhaps matching TRBD1 or TRBD2 (6 bases each). This specimen was PBMCs from blood, taken around 5 days after vaccination. The receptor was derived from a man aged 50 to 59 who received an inactivated influenza vaccine. CDR3 amino acids: CASSISTGAGNEQFF. In DNA form, the CDR3 reads TGTGCCAGTAGTATAAGTACGGGGGCAGGGAATGAGCAGTTCTTC.